The 8 T cell receptor beta chains listed next were all sequenced from one sample in a study of shared clonotypes between healthy human individuals. Assay: immunoSEQ multiplex PCR; the TCRdb copy retains only in-frame clones and omits some. The table includes about 690,000 clones, about 92% detected once. Sequencing input: memory CD8+ T cells from PBMCs. Subset denoted: CD45RO+ cells pooled with CCR7-negative TemRA cells. All receptors derive from a man aged 18 to 35 in good health. Some clones in this sample may be carry-over from other donors' samples.

The rearrangement uses TRBV4-1 and TRBJ2-1; D is undetermined. This CDR3 has 17 residues. The germline V gene has CDR1 MGHRA and CDR2 YSYEKL. V lost 1 base and J lost 8, with 21 bases in between. The CDR3 spells CASSQGALAIEAHEQFF. The CDR3 bases are TGCGCCAGCAGCCAAGGCGCGTTAGCAATAGAGGCCCATGAGCAGTTCTTC.

This clone was counted a few times. V usage is TRBV5-4 and J usage is TRBJ2-5; TRBD1 agrees at 8 bases. Gene TRBJ2-7 matches the end of the DNA better, so the J call may be wrong. The CDR3 runs to 14 residues. Germline lookup yields CDR1 SGHNT and CDR2 YYREEE (reference sequence). CDR3 loop: CASSRNRGDYEQYF. CDR3 nucleotides: TGTGCCAGCAGCCGCAACAGGGGGGACTACGAGCAGTACTTC.

This clone turned up a few times. V gene TRBV18 combines with J gene TRBJ2-4; the D call may be TRBD1 or TRBD2 (5 bases each). This CDR3 has 14 amino acids. Germline assignment: CDR1 KGHSH and CDR2 LQKENI. The germline V and J ends were trimmed by 6 bases and 9 bases, with 18 bases remaining between them. CDR3 in DNA: TGTGCCAGCTCCCCTGACAGTGGGGGAACCATTCAGTACTTC. It yields the protein CASSPDSGGTIQYF.

V is TRBV9 and J is TRBJ2-1; D possibly corresponds to TRBD2 (6 bases). CDR1 SGDLS and CDR2 YYNGEE come from the germline V gene. The CDR3 sequence is 14 residues long. V lost 3 bases and J lost 5, with 12 bases in between. The CDR3 sequence is CASSARELHNEQFF. Written as DNA, the CDR3 is TGTGCCAGCAGCGCCCGGGAGCTGCACAATGAGCAGTTCTTC.

The chain links TRBV7-3 to TRBJ2-1, with D tentatively TRBD2 (5 bases). This CDR3 contains 15 residues. V lost 5 bases and J 4 bases, leaving 15 bases between the germline ends. Germline V lookup: CDR1 SGHTA, CDR2 FQGTGA. As DNA, the CDR3 is TGTGCCAGCAGCCCGGACTTGGATACATACAATGAGCAGTTCTTC. Translated, it gives CASSPDLDTYNEQFF.

V and J are TRBV7-2 and TRBJ2-7, with TRBD2 identical over 7 bases. The CDR3 is 15 residues long. Germline-derived CDR1 and CDR2 are SGHTA and FQGNSA. J was trimmed by 0 bases and V by 4 bases; bases with no gene match: 6. The CDR3 sequence is CASSYFGGSSYEQYF. DNA of the CDR3: TGTGCCAGCAGCTATTTCGGGGGGTCCTCCTACGAGCAGTACTTC.

The CDR3 spells CASSVGRGNQPQHF. CDR3 DNA: TGTGCCAGCAGCGTAGGGCGGGGTAATCAGCCCCAGCATTTT. V gene TRBV9 combines with J gene TRBJ1-5; D gene ambiguous. V lost 0 bases and J lost 4, with 8 bases in between. The CDR3 covers 14 residues. Germline V lookup: CDR1 SGDLS, CDR2 YYNGEE.

The rearrangement uses TRBV6-5 and TRBJ1-1; 7 nucleotides agree with TRBD1. With V trimmed by 2 bases and J by 5 bases, 5 bases remained unmatched. The length of the CDR3 is 14 residues. Per germline, CDR1 MNHEY and CDR2 SVGAGI. The CDR3 reads CASSYEGAGTEAFF. DNA of the CDR3: TGTGCCAGCAGTTACGAGGGGGCAGGTACTGAAGCTTTCTTT.